This TCR beta chain was retrieved from a study of early T cells in non-severe SARS-CoV-2 infection. For the study at large: RNA in bulk from unsorted whole blood was sequenced, and chains were unpaired.

CDR1 and CDR2 (germline): MNHNS, SASEGT. There are 16 residues in the CDR3. Trimming cost V 1 base and J 3 bases, with 13 bases left between them. Note on this clonotype: Its antigen is unknown.

Notes on the study in general: Matching with VDJdb favored anti-spike CD8 responses (missing private and CD4 specificities).

Attached unique molecular identifiers marked individual cDNA molecules. TCRdb fed the 5' RACE reads into MiXCR, producing one record per CDR3 protein. The table includes fewer than 120,000 distinct CDR3 sequences, approximately 12% detected once. This TCR was recovered from an adult who was a healthcare worker with PCR-confirmed SARS-CoV-2 infection or an uninfected control (not recorded which). V and J are TRBV6-1 and TRBJ1-5; D unresolved. Sequencing used whole blood, obtained at baseline. The CDR3 DNA reads TGTGCCAGCAGTGAAGGCCGGCCTTTTACCAATCAGCCCCAGCATTTT. Protein product: CASSEGRPFTNQPQHF.